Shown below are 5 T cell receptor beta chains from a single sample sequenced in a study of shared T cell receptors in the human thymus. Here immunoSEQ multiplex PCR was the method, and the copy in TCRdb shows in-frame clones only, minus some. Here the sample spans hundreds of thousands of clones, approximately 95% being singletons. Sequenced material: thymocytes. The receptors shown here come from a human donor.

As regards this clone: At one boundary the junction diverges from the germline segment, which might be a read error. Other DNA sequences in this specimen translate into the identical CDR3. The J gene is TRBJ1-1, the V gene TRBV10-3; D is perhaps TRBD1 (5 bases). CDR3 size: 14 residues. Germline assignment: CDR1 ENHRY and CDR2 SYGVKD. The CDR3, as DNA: TGTGCCATCAGTGCCGGGGACGGGAACACTGAAGCTTTCTTC. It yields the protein CAISAGDGNTEAFF.

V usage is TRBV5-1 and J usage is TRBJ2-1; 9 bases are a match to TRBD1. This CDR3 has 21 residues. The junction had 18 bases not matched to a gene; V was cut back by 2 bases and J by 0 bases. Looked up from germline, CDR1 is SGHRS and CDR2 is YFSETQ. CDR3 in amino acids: CASSLRQGVQDDSLSYNEQFF. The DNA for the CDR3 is TGCGCCAGCAGCTTAAGACAGGGGGTCCAAGACGACTCTCTCTCCTACAATGAGCAGTTCTTC.

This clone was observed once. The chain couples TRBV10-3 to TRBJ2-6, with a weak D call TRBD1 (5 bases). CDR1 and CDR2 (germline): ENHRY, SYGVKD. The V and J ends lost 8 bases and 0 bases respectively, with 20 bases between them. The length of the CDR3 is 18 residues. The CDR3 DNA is TGTGCCATCTTGGGGCCTTACCCCCCTCTCTCTGGGGCCAACGTCCTGACTTTC. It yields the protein CAILGPYPPLSGANVLTF.

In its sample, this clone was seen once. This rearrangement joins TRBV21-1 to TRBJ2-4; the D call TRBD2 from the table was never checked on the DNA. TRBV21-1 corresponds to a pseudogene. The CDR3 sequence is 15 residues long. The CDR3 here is CASSKEGRRGDIQYF. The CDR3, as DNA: TGTGCCAGCAGCAAAGAAGGCAGACGGGGGGACATTCAGTACTTC.

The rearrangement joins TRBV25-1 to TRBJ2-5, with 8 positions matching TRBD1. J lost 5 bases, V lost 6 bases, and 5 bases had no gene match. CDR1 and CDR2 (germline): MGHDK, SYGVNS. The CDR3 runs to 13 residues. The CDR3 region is CASSRGRGETQYF. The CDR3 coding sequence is TGTGCCAGCAGCAGGGGGCGAGGGGAGACCCAGTACTTC.